The TCR beta chain under discussion was sequenced for a study of blood T cell repertoires in COVID-19. For the study at large: Acute and convalescent COVID-19 samples came from the United States, Italy and Spain.

TCRdb's copy holds only in-frame clones and misses some; the assay was immunoSEQ multiplex PCR. The data show approximately 200,000 clones, with 70% to 85% seen just once and approximately 1.3% held by the top ten. The sequence derives from a woman aged 40 to 50 with acute COVID-19. The specimen sequenced was PBMCs or T cells enriched from blood (not recorded which).

CDR3 sequence (DNA): TGTGCCAGCTCACCAAGCAGGGATCAGCCCCAGCATTTT. Amino acids: CASSPSRDQPQHF. The chain joins TRBV18 to TRBJ1-5; perhaps TRBD1 as D (5 bases). Trimming removed 2 bases at V and 5 bases at J, with 7 bases between. Germline V gene lookup returns CDR1 KGHSH and CDR2 LQKENI. This CDR3 region has 13 residues.